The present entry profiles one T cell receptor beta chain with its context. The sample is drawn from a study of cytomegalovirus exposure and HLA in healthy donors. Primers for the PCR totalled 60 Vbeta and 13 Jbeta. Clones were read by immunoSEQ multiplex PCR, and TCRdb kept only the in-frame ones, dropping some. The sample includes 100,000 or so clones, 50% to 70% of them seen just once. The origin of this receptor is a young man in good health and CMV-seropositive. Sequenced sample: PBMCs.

The CDR3 reads CASSQVGGRAEETQYF. CDR3 nucleotide sequence: TGCGCCAGCAGCCAAGTAGGAGGGAGGGCAGAAGAGACCCAGTACTTC. The J gene is TRBJ2-5, the V gene TRBV4-1; 7 nucleotides agree with TRBD2. The CDR3 spans 16 residues. CDR1 is MGHRA and CDR2 is YSYEKL in the germline V gene. V dropped 1 base and J dropped 3; count of bases not matched to a gene: 8.